This T cell receptor beta chain came from a study of CD4 and CD8 cells across lung adenocarcinoma regions. The CDR3 is 16 residues long. V was clipped by 4 bases and J by 6 bases; unmatched bases: 11. CDR1 SGHDN and CDR2 FVKESK come from the germline V gene. Using its own MiXCR run on the PCR reads, TCRdb lists one record per CDR3 protein. The sample yields around 15,000 distinct CDR3 sequences, roughly 47% seen once. The patients had localized lung adenocarcinoma, a non-small cell subtype. The specimen sequenced was CD4+ T cells from the center of a lung tumor. The sequence was collected from a male donor with lung adenocarcinoma. The CD4 and CD8 labels of this study may be unreliable. This chain uses TRBV14 with TRBJ2-1, with 8 positions matching TRBD2. The CDR3 nucleotides read TGTGCCAGCAGCCCCCTCGGGGCGGGAGGATTCAATGAGCAGTTCTTC. Residues: CASSPLGAGGFNEQFF.